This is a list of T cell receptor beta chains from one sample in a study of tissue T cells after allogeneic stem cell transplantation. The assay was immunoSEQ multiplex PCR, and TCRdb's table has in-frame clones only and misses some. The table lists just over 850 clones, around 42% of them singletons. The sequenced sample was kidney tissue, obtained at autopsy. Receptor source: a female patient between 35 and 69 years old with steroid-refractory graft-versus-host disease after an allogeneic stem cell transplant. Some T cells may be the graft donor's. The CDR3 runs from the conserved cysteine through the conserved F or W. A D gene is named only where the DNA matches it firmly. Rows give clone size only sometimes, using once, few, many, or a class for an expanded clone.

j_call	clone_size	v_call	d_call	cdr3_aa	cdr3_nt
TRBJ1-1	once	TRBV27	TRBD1	CASSLDRVNTEAFF	TGTGCCAGCAGTTTAGACAGGGTGAACACTGAAGCTTTCTTT
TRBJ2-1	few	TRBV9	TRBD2	CASSSLAGPEREQFF	TGTGCCAGCAGCTCACTAGCGGGGCCTGAAAGGGAGCAGTTCTTC
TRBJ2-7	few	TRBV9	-	CASSVGGSGPSYEQYF	TGTGCCAGCAGCGTAGGAGGAAGCGGGCCTTCCTACGAGCAGTACTTC
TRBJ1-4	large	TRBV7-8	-	CASSSPTGRSEKLFF	TGTGCCAGCAGCTCCCCAACAGGGCGTAGTGAAAAACTGTTTTTT
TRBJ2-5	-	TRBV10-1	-	CASSDAGPGTQYF	TGCGCCAGCAGTGATGCAGGGCCGGGGACCCAGTACTTC
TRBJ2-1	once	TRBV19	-	CASSIIGISYNEQFF	TGTGCCAGTAGTATTATCGGGATCTCCTACAATGAGCAGTTCTTC
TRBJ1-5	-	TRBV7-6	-	CASSPSTDQPQHF	TGTGCCAGCAGCCCCTCTACGGATCAGCCCCAGCATTTT
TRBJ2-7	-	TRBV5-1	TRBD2	CASSLGLAGLRSYEQYF	TGCGCCAGCAGCTTGGGACTAGCGGGGCTACGCTCCTACGAGCAGTACTTC
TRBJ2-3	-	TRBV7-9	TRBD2	CASSWTGTSGTDTQYF	TGTGCCAGCAGCTGGACCGGGACTAGCGGCACAGATACGCAGTATTTT
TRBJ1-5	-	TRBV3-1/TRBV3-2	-	CASSPTGNQPQHF	TGTGCCAGCAGCCCCACAGGGAATCAGCCCCAGCATTTT
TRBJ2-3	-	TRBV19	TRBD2	CASSRLAGGITDTQYF	TGTGCCAGTAGTAGACTAGCGGGAGGAATCACAGATACGCAGTATTTT
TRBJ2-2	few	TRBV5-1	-	CASSLGASANTGELFF	TGCGCCAGCAGCTTGGGGGCGTCAGCGAACACCGGGGAGCTGTTTTTT
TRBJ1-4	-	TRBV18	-	CASSRGGREKLFF	TGTGCCAGCTCGCGGGGGGGCCGGGAAAAACTGTTTTTT
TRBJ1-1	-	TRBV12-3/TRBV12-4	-	CASSWRDRTEAFF	TGTGCCAGCAGCTGGAGGGACCGCACTGAAGCTTTCTTT
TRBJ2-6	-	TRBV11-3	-	CASSFAGQGANVLTF	TGTGCCAGCAGCTTCGCAGGGCAGGGGGCCAACGTCCTGACTTTC
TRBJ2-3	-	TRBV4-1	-	CASSQGSTQITQYF	TGCGCCAGCAGCCAAGGCAGCACACAGATTACGCAGTATTTT
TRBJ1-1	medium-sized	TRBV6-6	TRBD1	CASSRDRGLLNTEAFF	TGTGCCAGCAGCCGGGACAGGGGTCTTCTGAACACTGAAGCTTTCTTT
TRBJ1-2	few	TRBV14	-	CASSHIASVGYTF	TGTGCCAGCAGCCACATTGCCAGCGTTGGCTACACCTTC
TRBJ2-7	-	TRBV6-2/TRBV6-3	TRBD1	CASSRWTGISYEQYF	TGTGCCAGCAGCCGTTGGACAGGGATATCCTACGAGCAGTACTTC
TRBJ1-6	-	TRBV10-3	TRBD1	CAISESTGTGFSPLHF	TGTGCCATCAGTGAGTCGACAGGGACAGGGTTTTCACCCCTCCACTTT
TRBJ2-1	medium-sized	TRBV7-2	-	CASSFQRSPYNEQFF	TGTGCCAGCAGCTTTCAACGCTCCCCCTACAATGAGCAGTTCTTC
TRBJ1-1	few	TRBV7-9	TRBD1	CASSEQGATTEAFF	TGTGCCAGCAGCGAACAGGGGGCAACCACTGAAGCTTTCTTT
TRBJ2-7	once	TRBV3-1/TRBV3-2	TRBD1	CASSRGYGTGPYEQYF	TGTGCCAGCAGCCGAGGCTACGGGACAGGGCCCTACGAGCAGTACTTC
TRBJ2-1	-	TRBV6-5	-	CASSSRGAGYNEQFF	TGTGCCAGCAGTTCACGGGGGGCCGGGTACAATGAGCAGTTCTTC
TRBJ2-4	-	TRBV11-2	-	CASSLVGNIQYF	TGTGCCAGCAGCTTAGTAGGAAACATTCAGTACTTC
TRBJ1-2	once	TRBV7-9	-	CASSPGGDGYTF	TGTGCCAGCAGCCCCGGGGGGGATGGCTACACCTTC
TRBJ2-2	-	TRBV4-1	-	CASSLSESNTGELFF	TGCGCCAGCAGCCTGTCAGAATCGAACACCGGGGAGCTGTTTTTT
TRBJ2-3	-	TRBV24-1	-	CATSDSGPRADTQYF	TGTGCCACCAGTGATTCAGGACCCAGGGCAGATACGCAGTATTTT
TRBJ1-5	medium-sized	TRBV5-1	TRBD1	CASSWTGGDQPQHF	TGCGCCAGCAGCTGGACAGGGGGCGATCAGCCCCAGCATTTT
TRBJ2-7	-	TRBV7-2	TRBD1	CASSLVGTGSYEQYF	TGTGCCAGCAGCTTAGTGGGGACAGGGTCCTACGAGCAGTACTTC
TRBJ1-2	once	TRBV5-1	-	CASSLDTNNYGYTF	TGCGCCAGCAGCTTGGATACCAATAACTATGGCTACACCTTC
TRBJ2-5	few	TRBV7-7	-	CASSLAGQLETQYF	TGTGCTAGCAGCTTAGCGGGACAGTTAGAGACCCAGTACTTC
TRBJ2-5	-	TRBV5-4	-	CASSPDGRWETQYF	TGTGCCAGCAGCCCGGACGGACGATGGGAGACCCAGTACTTC
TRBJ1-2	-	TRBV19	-	CASSIREGHGYTF	TGTGCCAGTAGTATTAGGGAGGGGCATGGCTACACCTTC
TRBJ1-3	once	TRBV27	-	CASSPAQYRNTIYF	TGTGCCAGCAGTCCGGCACAGTATCGAAACACCATATATTTT
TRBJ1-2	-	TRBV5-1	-	CASSLIQSTYGYTF	TGCGCCAGCAGCTTGATACAGAGTACTTATGGCTACACCTTC
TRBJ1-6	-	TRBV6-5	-	CASSYELGSPLHF	TGTGCCAGCAGTTATGAGTTGGGGTCACCCCTCCACTTT
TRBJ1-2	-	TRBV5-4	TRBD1	CASSLATGGTYGYTF	TGTGCCAGCAGCTTGGCGACAGGGGGCACCTATGGCTACACCTTC
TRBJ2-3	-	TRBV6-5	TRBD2	CASSYSSSGGIDTQYF	TGTGCCAGCAGTTACTCCTCTAGCGGGGGAATAGATACGCAGTATTTT
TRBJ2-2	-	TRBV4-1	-	CASSQVGSTGELFF	TGCGCCAGCAGCCAAGTTGGCAGCACCGGGGAGCTGTTTTTT
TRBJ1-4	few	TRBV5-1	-	CASSLGSTTNEKLFF	TGCGCCAGCAGCCTAGGAAGTACGACTAATGAAAAACTGTTTTTT
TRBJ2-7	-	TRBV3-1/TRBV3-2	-	CASSQLAYEQYF	TGTGCCAGCAGCCAACTAGCCTACGAGCAGTACTTC
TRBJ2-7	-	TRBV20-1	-	CSAFHYEQYF	TGCAGTGCTTTTCACTACGAGCAGTACTTC
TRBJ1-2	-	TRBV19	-	CASSIRGRGYTF	TGTGCCAGTAGTATCAGGGGTCGCGGCTACACCTTC
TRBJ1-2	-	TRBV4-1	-	CASSRAGVFNYGYTF	TGCGCCAGCAGCCGTGCAGGGGTCTTTAACTATGGCTACACCTTC
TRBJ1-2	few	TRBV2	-	CATQTVGYTF	TGTGCCACTCAGACAGTTGGCTACACCTTC
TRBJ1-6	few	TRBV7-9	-	CASSFPGNSPLHF	TGTGCCAGCAGCTTTCCGGGAAATTCACCCCTCCACTTT
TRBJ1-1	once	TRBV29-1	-	CSVERGLGWNTEAFF	TGCAGCGTTGAACGGGGGTTGGGTTGGAACACTGAAGCTTTCTTT